This T cell receptor beta chain is drawn from a study of regulatory T cells in long-lasting Graves disease. The sample holds many counts of this clonotype. Time point noted: newly diagnosed GD, antithyroid drugs for less than 3 months. Extracted RNA from PBMCs served as the source of the TCR library. Arm-PCR of CDR3 regions with iRepertoire HTBI primers generated TCR beta libraries. TCRdb re-derived calls from the multiplex PCR reads in MiXCR, one entry per CDR3 protein. The data contain roughly 250,000 distinct CDR3 sequences, around 19% of them singletons. This sample also appeared in a second study, on T cells in Graves' hyperthyroidism and ophthalmopathy.

This TCR came from a woman aged 25 to 39 with Graves disease. The source material was peripheral blood mononuclear cells (PBMCs), sampled at new diagnosis, from a patient treated with antithyroid drugs.

The CDR3 reads CASSQDAGEQYF. The CDR3 DNA is TGTGCCAGCAGCCAAGATGCGGGGGAGCAGTACTTC. The gene calls are TRBV4-2 and TRBJ2-7; D is possibly TRBD2 (6 bases). The CDR3 spans 12 residues. CDR1 and CDR2 from the germline V gene are LGHNA and YNFKEQ. V was shortened by 0 bases and J by 7 bases, with 7 bases between the two germline ends.